The clone carrying this T cell receptor beta chain was found once. This sample was taken from a study of control samples from healthy donors and cancer patients. Sequenced by immunoSEQ multiplex PCR; TCRdb stores in-frame clones only, minus some. Of under 150,000 clones listed, over 75% are singletons. Per germline, CDR1 WSHSY and CDR2 SAAADI. The CDR3 has 16 residues. Trimming cost V 2 bases and J 2 bases; bases outside gene matches: 5. The origin of this receptor is a man aged 55 to 70 in good health. This chain links TRBV10-2 with TRBJ2-7; 11 nucleotides line up with TRBD2. Sequencing was carried out using blood. The CDR3, as DNA: TGCGCCAGCAGTGAGCCCCGACTAGCGGGGACCTACGAGCAGTACTTC. Translation gives CASSEPRLAGTYEQYF.